The 13 T cell receptor beta chains in this list originate from one sample, sequenced in a study of T cell clusters in autoimmune cytopenias. TRB was amplified by touch-down multiplex PCR, primer pools A and B combined. TCRdb reanalyzed the multiplex PCR reads, giving one entry per CDR3 protein sequence and no DNA. The listing records 1,500 to 2,000 distinct CDR3 sequences. Some 39,000 genome equivalents of blood DNA were amplified for TRB. These records were also assigned to another study, of T cell repertoires in aging, cancer and after chemotherapy.

Material: peripheral blood. The receptors originated from a human donor with chronic lymphocytic leukemia.

This clonotype is medium-sized by frequency. V usage is TRBV6-2 or TRBV6-3 and J usage is TRBJ1-2; the TCRdb D gene call, TRBD1, has no DNA to confirm it. Germline V gene lookup returns CDR1 MNHEY and CDR2 SVGEGT. The CDR3 is made up of 13 amino acids. The CDR3: CASSNKETESYTF.

This clonotype registers medium-sized by frequency. The chain uses TRBV6-5 and TRBJ2-1; TCRdb proposes TRBD2, but this gene call is untestable without DNA. The CDR3 has 18 residues. In germline, CDR1 is MNHEY, CDR2 SVGAGI. The CDR3 is CASNRVGTRVASYNEQFF.

This clonotype ranks as medium-sized in terms of frequency. CDR3 sequence: CASSLAGQGSGNTIYF. The chain uses TRBV7-9 and TRBJ1-3. Germline CDR1 and CDR2: SEHNR and FQNEAQ (reference sequence). The CDR3 runs to 16 residues.

This clonotype shows up as large by frequency. The CDR3 protein is CASSLIRDHNSPLHF. This rearrangement joins TRBV12-3 or TRBV12-4 to TRBJ1-6; absent DNA, TCRdb's TRBD1 call cannot be checked. This CDR3 is built from 15 residues.

J is TRBJ2-2 and V is TRBV11-2; the TRBD1 assignment by TCRdb is unverifiable without DNA. CDR1 is SGHAT, CDR2 FQNNGV, per germline. CDR3 length equals 13 residues. This CDR3 reads CASSSQGAGELFF.

Measured by frequency, this clonotype is medium-sized. The chain uses TRBV5-1 and TRBJ1-5. Looked up from germline, CDR1 is SGHRS and CDR2 is YFSETQ. The CDR3 length is 13 residues. The CDR3: CASSLSRNQPQHF.

This clonotype is medium-sized (0.01 to 0.1%) by frequency. The chain has TRBV7-9 and TRBJ1-2. This CDR3 is 15 amino acids long. Germline V gene lookup returns CDR1 SEHNR and CDR2 FQNEAQ (reference sequence). The CDR3 reads CASSLGNEVRDGYTF.

This clonotype shows up as medium-sized by frequency. The V and J genes are TRBV19 and TRBJ1-2; there is no DNA to check the TCRdb D call of TRBD1. The CDR3 consists of 14 residues. The germline V gene encodes CDR1 LNHDA and CDR2 SQIVND (reference sequence). The CDR3 sequence: CASSIGTANYGYTF.

V is TRBV5-1 and J is TRBJ2-1; TCRdb lists TRBD2, though no DNA is available to test this call. Looked up from germline, CDR1 is SGHRS and CDR2 is YFSETQ. The CDR3 is 13 residues long. CDR3 residues: CASSRRGEGEQFF.

This clonotype shows up as medium-sized (0.01 to 0.1%) by frequency. CDR3 in amino acids: CATSDSGQGAGEQYF. V gene TRBV24-1 combines with J gene TRBJ2-7; the D call from TCRdb, TRBD1, cannot be confirmed without DNA. The CDR3 sequence is 15 residues long. Germline loops: CDR1 KGHDR, CDR2 SFDVKD.

Measured by frequency, this clonotype is large (0.1 to 1%). The CDR3 is CSVAGGGDTPYEQYF. This chain connects TRBV29-1 to TRBJ2-7; TCRdb designates TRBD1, a call that cannot be tested without DNA. This CDR3 region has 15 residues. The germline gives CDR1 SQVTM, CDR2 ANQGSEA.

This clonotype counts as large by frequency. This chain connects TRBV6-2 or TRBV6-3 to TRBJ2-2; TCRdb's D call, TRBD1, is unchecked because there is no DNA. This CDR3 has 16 residues. The germline CDR1 and CDR2 sequences are MNHEY and SVGEGT. CDR3 protein: CASSWSATPQTGELFF.

The chain has TRBV20-1 and TRBJ2-3. The germline V gene encodes CDR1 DFQATT and CDR2 SNEGSKA (reference sequence). CDR3 length: 13 residues. CDR3 in amino acids: CSARDLVDDTQYF.